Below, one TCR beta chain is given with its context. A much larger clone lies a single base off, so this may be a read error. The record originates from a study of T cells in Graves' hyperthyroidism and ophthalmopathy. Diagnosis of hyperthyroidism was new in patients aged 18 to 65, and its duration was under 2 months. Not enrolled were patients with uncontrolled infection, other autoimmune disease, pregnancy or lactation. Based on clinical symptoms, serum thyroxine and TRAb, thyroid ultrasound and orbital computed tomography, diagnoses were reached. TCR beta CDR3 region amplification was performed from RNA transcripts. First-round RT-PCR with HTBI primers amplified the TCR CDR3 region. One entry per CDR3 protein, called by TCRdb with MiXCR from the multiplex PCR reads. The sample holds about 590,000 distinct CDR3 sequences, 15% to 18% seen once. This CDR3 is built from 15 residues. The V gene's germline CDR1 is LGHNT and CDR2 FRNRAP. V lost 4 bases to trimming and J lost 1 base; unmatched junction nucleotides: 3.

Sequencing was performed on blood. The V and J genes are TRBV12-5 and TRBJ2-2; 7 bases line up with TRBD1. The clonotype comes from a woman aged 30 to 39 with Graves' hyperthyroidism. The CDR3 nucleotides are TGTGCTAGTGGTTGGAGACAGGGGAACACCGGGGAGCTGTTTTTT. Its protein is CASGWRQGNTGELFF. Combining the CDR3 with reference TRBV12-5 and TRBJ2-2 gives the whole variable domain DARVTQTPRHKVTEMGQEVTMRCQPILGHNTVFWYRQTMMQGLELLAYFRNRAPLDDSGMPKDRFSAEMPDATLATLKIQPSEPRDSAVYFCASGWRQGNTGELFFGEGSRLTVL.